These T cell receptor beta chains were read from a single sample in a study of blood T cells in healthy people across ages. TCRdb passed the 5' RACE reads through MiXCR, listing each CDR3 protein once. Of over 1.5 million distinct CDR3 sequences in the sample, approximately 50% were seen once. The sequenced material came from blood. The origin of the receptors is a woman in her 40s in good health. Each CDR3 is given with its conserved first and last residue. A D gene is named only where the DNA matches it firmly. Size values are once, few and many counts, or a class for expanded clones, and some rows have none.

D: -
V: TRBV5-5
size: few
length: 15
J: TRBJ2-1
DNA: TGTGCCAGCAGCTTGGAGGTGACCTCCTACAATGAGCAGTTCTTC
CDR3: CASSLEVTSYNEQFF

D: -
V: TRBV6-2/TRBV6-3
size: once
length: 16
J: TRBJ2-3
DNA: TGTGCCAGCAGTACCGGTAATCCGTGGGGGACAGATACGCAGTATTTT
CDR3: CASSTGNPWGTDTQYF

D: -
V: TRBV5-1
size: -
length: 15
J: TRBJ1-2
DNA: TGCGCCAGCAGCTTGGAAGGGCAGGGCGTCTATGGCTACACCTTC
CDR3: CASSLEGQGVYGYTF

D: TRBD1
V: TRBV29-1
size: -
length: 12
J: TRBJ2-7
DNA: TGCAGCGTGATGGGACAGCCCTACGAGCAGTACTTC
CDR3: CSVMGQPYEQYF

D: -
V: TRBV12-3/TRBV12-4
size: few
length: 15
J: TRBJ1-6
DNA: TGTGCCAGCAGTTTGTCACAGTCCTATAATTCACCCCTCCACTTT
CDR3: CASSLSQSYNSPLHF

D: TRBD2
V: TRBV12-3/TRBV12-4
size: -
length: 17
J: TRBJ2-3
DNA: TGTGCCAGCAGTTCCCCACTGACTAGCGGGGGAGCAGATGCGCAGTATTTT
CDR3: CASSSPLTSGGADAQYF

D: -
V: TRBV20-1
size: -
length: 14
J: TRBJ2-1
DNA: TGCAGTGCTAGAGGGCTAGCGAAGTACAATGAGCAGTTCTTC
CDR3: CSARGLAKYNEQFF

D: -
V: TRBV20-1
size: -
length: 14
J: TRBJ2-7
DNA: TGCAGTGCTCCCCAGCAGAATACACCTTACGAGCAGTACTTC
CDR3: CSAPQQNTPYEQYF

D: -
V: TRBV4-3
size: -
length: 15
J: TRBJ2-5
DNA: TGCGCCAGCAGCCAGGACGGTTTTGGGAGGGAGACCCAGTACTTC
CDR3: CASSQDGFGRETQYF

D: TRBD1
V: TRBV10-3
size: once
length: 16
J: TRBJ1-3
DNA: TGTGCCATCAGTGACCAGGACAGGGTTTTTGGAAACACCATATATTTT
CDR3: CAISDQDRVFGNTIYF

D: TRBD2
V: TRBV5-1
size: once
length: 16
J: TRBJ2-5
DNA: TGCGCCAGCAGCTTAGAGCGGGGGAAATCCTACAATGAGCAGTACTTC
CDR3: CASSLERGKSYNEQYF

D: -
V: TRBV20-1
size: many
length: 11
J: TRBJ2-1
DNA: TGCAGTGCTGACGGTCGGTGGGAGCAGTTCTTC
CDR3: CSADGRWEQFF

D: -
V: TRBV4-1
size: many
length: 14
J: TRBJ2-5
DNA: TGCGCCAGCAGCCAAGATGAACTTACGGAGACCCAGTACTTC
CDR3: CASSQDELTETQYF

D: -
V: TRBV29-1
size: -
length: 12
J: TRBJ1-2
DNA: TGCAGCGTTGAGGGGAACTACTATGGCTACACCTTC
CDR3: CSVEGNYYGYTF

D: -
V: TRBV27
size: -
length: 15
J: TRBJ1-2
DNA: TGTGCCAGCAGTTTAAGGGTGGGTTTCCCCTATGGCTACACCTTC
CDR3: CASSLRVGFPYGYTF

D: TRBD2
V: TRBV6-6
size: -
length: 16
J: TRBJ2-3
DNA: TGTGCCAGCAGTTACTGGGCTAGCGGGGGATCAGATACGCAGTATTTT
CDR3: CASSYWASGGSDTQYF

D: -
V: TRBV12-3/TRBV12-4
size: -
length: 16
J: TRBJ2-4
DNA: TGTGCCAGCAGTACTCGACAGAACGTAGCCAAAAACGTTCAGTACTTC
CDR3: CASSTRQNVAKNVQYF

D: -
V: TRBV6-5
size: -
length: 15
J: TRBJ1-5
DNA: TGTGCCAGCAGTTACACTGCCAGTAGCAATCAGCCCCAGCATTTT
CDR3: CASSYTASSNQPQHF

D: TRBD1
V: TRBV29-1
size: once
length: 16
J: TRBJ1-2
DNA: TGCAGCGTACTTTCCGGGACAGGGGGCGCAGACTATGGCTACACCTTC
CDR3: CSVLSGTGGADYGYTF

D: -
V: TRBV3-1
size: -
length: 15
J: TRBJ2-5
DNA: TGTGCCAGCAGCCCCTGGGCCCAACTGGGGGAGACCCAGTACTTC
CDR3: CASSPWAQLGETQYF

D: -
V: TRBV7-9
size: -
length: 15
J: TRBJ1-6
DNA: TGTGCCAGCAGTTTTTCACAAAACTATAATTCACCCCTCCACTTT
CDR3: CASSFSQNYNSPLHF

D: TRBD2
V: TRBV7-2
size: -
length: 13
J: TRBJ2-5
DNA: TGTGCCAGCAGCCAACCGGGACTAGCGGGGGCGTACTTC
CDR3: CASSQPGLAGAYF

D: -
V: TRBV12-3/TRBV12-4
size: few
length: 13
J: TRBJ2-3
DNA: TGTGCCAGCACTCTGACAAGCACAGATACGCAGTATTTT
CDR3: CASTLTSTDTQYF

D: -
V: TRBV7-2
size: -
length: 14
J: TRBJ2-5
DNA: TGTGCCAGCAGCTTAGTGGACACAAGAGAGACCCAGTACTTC
CDR3: CASSLVDTRETQYF

D: -
V: TRBV7-2
size: -
length: 18
J: TRBJ1-6
DNA: TGTGCCAGCAGCTTAAAAGGCGCAGCTGCCTCCTATAATTCACCCCTCCGCTTT
CDR3: CASSLKGAAASYNSPLRF

D: -
V: TRBV4-3
size: few
length: 16
J: TRBJ2-7
DNA: TGCGCCAGCAGCCAAGACCCAGGGAGGAGCTCCTACGAGCAGTACTTC
CDR3: CASSQDPGRSSYEQYF

D: -
V: TRBV20-1
size: -
length: 13
J: TRBJ2-7
DNA: TGCAGTGCCCTCCAGAGGACCTCCTACGAGCAGTACTTC
CDR3: CSALQRTSYEQYF

D: -
V: TRBV20-1
size: -
length: 14
J: TRBJ1-1
DNA: TGCAGTGCTAGAGATCTCACGGAGTGGGTTTTGGCTTTCTTT
CDR3: CSARDLTEWVLAFF

D: -
V: TRBV7-2
size: once
length: 14
J: TRBJ2-7
DNA: TGTGCCAGCAGCCGAGAAATGGTAGGCTACGAGCAGTACTTC
CDR3: CASSREMVGYEQYF

D: -
V: TRBV6-4
size: -
length: 13
J: TRBJ2-1
DNA: TGTGCCAGCAGTGGTGGGCCTTTGGATGAGCAGTTCTTC
CDR3: CASSGGPLDEQFF

D: -
V: TRBV6-6
size: -
length: 13
J: TRBJ1-2
DNA: TGTGCCAGCAGAGTCCCTGTGCCCTATGGCTACACCTTC
CDR3: CASRVPVPYGYTF

D: TRBD1
V: TRBV7-3
size: many
length: 13
J: TRBJ2-5
DNA: TGTGCCAGCAGCGCGACAGGGGTGGAGACCCAGTACTTC
CDR3: CASSATGVETQYF